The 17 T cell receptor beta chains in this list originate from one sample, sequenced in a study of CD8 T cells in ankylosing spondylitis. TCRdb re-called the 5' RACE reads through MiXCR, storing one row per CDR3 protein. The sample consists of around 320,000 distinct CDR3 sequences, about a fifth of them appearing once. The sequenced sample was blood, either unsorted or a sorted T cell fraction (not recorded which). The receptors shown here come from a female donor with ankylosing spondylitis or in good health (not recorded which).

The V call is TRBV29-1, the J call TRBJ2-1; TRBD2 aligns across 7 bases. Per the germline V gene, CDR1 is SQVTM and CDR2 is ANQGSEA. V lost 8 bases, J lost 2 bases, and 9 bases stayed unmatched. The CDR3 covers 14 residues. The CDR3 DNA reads TGCAGCCCCGTTCTAGCGGTTCCCTACAATGAGCAGTTCTTC. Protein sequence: CSPVLAVPYNEQFF.

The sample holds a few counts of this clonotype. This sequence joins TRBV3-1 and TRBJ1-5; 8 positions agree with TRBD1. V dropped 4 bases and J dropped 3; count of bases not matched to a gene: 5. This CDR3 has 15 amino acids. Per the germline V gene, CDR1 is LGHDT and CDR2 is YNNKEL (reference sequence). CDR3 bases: TGTGCCAGCAGCCCGGGGACAGGCTCCAATCAGCCCCAGCATTTT. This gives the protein CASSPGTGSNQPQHF. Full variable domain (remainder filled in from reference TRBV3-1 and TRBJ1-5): DTAVSQTPKYLVTQMGNDKSIKCEQNLGHDTMYWYKQDSKKFLKIMFSYNNKELIINETVPNRFSPKSPDKAHLNLHINSLELGDSAVYFCASSPGTGSNQPQHFGDGTRLSIL.

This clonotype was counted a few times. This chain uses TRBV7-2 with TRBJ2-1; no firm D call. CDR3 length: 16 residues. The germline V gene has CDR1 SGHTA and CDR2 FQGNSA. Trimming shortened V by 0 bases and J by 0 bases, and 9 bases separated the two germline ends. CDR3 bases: TGTGCCAGCAGCTTAGCGTATGCGAGCTCCTACAATGAGCAGTTCTTC. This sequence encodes CASSLAYASSYNEQFF.

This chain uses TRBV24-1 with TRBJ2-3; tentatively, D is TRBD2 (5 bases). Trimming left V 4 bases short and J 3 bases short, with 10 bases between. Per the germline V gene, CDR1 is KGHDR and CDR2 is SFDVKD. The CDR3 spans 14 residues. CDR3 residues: CATSDPRGTDTQYF. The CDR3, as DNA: TGTGCCACCAGTGACCCCCGGGGTACAGATACGCAGTATTTT.

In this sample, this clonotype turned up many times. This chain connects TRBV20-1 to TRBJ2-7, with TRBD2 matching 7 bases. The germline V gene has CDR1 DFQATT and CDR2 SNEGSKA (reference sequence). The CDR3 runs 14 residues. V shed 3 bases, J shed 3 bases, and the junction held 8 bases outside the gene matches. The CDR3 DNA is TGCAGTGCTAGCCCTAGCGGTCCGGGCTACGAGCAGTACTTC. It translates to CSASPSGPGYEQYF.

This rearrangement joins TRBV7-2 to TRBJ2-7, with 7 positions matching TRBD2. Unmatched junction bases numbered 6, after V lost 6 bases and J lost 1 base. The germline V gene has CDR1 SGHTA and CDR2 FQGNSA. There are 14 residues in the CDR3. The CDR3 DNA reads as TGTGCCAGCAGTTTTCAGCGGGGTTCCTACGAGCAGTACTTC. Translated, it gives CASSFQRGSYEQYF.

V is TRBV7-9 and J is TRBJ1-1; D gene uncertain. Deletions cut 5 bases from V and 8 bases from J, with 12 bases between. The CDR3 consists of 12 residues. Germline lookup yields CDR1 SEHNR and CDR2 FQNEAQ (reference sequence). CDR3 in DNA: TGTGCCAGCAGCCTAGTAGGGAAGGAAGCTTTCTTT. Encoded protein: CASSLVGKEAFF.

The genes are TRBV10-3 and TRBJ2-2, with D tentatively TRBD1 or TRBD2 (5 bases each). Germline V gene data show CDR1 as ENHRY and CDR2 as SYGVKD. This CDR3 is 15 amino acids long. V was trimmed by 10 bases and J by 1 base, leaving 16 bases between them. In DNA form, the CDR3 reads TGTGCCACCCGGGACGGAGAATTGAACACCGGGGAGCTGTTTTTT. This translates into CATRDGELNTGELFF.

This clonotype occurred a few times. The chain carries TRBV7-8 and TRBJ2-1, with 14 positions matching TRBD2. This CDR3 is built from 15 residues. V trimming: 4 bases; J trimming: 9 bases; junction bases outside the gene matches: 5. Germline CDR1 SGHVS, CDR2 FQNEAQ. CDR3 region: CASSSRGLAGGEQFF. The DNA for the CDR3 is TGTGCCAGCAGCTCCCGTGGACTAGCGGGAGGTGAGCAGTTCTTC. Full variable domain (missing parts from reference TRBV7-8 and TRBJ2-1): GAGVSQSPRYKVAKRGQDVALRCDPISGHVSLFWYQQALGQGPEFLTYFQNEAQLDKSGLPSDRFFAERPEGSVSTLKIQRTQQEDSAVYLCASSSRGLAGGEQFFGPGTRLTVL.

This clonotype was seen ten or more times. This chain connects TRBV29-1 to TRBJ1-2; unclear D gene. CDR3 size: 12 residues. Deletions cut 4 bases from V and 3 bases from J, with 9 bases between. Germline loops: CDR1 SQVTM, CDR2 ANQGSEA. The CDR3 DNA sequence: TGCAGCGTTGGTCGGACGGACTATGGCTACACCTTC. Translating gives CSVGRTDYGYTF.

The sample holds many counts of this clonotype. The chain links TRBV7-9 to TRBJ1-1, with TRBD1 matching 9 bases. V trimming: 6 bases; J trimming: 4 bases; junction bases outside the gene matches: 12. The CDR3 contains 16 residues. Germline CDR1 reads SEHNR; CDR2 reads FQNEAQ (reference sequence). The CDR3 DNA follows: TGTGCCAGCAGGGGAACAGGGGGCACACCCCCCACTGAAGCTTTCTTT. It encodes CASRGTGGTPPTEAFF.

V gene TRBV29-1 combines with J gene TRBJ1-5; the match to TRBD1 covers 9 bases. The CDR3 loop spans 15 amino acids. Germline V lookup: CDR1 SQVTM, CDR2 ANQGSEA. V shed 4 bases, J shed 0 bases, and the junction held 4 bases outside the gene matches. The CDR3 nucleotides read TGCAGCGTTGGCCTGACAGGGGGTAGCAATCAGCCCCAGCATTTT. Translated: CSVGLTGGSNQPQHF.

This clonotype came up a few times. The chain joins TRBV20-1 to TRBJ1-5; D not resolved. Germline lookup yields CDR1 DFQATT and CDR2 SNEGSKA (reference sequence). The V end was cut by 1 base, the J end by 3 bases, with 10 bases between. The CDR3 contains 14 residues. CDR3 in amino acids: CSARAPGNNQPQHF. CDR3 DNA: TGCAGTGCTAGAGCCCCGGGGAACAATCAGCCCCAGCATTTT.

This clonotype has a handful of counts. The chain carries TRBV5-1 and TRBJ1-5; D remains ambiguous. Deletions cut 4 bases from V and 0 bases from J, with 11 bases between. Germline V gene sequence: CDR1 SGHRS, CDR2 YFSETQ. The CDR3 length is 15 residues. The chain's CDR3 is CASSPGMYSNQPQHF. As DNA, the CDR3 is TGCGCCAGCAGCCCGGGGATGTATAGCAATCAGCCCCAGCATTTT.

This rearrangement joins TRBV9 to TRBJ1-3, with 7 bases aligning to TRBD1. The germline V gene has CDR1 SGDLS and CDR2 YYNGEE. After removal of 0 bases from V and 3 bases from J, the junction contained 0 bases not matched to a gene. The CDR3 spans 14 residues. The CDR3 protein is CASSVGTGGNTIYF. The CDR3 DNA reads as TGTGCCAGCAGCGTAGGGACAGGTGGAAACACCATATATTTT.

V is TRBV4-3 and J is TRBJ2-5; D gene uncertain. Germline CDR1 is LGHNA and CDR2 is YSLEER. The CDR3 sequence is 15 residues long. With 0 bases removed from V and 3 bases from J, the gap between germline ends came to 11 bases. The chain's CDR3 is CASSQDLGPKETQYF. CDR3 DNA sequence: TGCGCCAGCAGCCAAGATTTAGGGCCCAAAGAGACCCAGTACTTC.

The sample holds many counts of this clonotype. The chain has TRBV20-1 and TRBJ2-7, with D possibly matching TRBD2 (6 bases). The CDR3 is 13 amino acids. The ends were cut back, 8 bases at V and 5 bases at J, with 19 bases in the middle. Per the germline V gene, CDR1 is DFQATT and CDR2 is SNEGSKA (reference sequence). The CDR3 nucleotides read TGCAGTCTGCCGGGGGAGGTCTCGCACGAGCAGTACTTC. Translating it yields CSLPGEVSHEQYF.